This T cell receptor beta chain was obtained from a study of beta chain features in type 1 diabetes. As regards this clone: Its antigen is unidentified.

Expressed TCRB transcripts were sequenced because the isolated RNA had all been reverse transcribed beforehand. The assay was immunoSEQ multiplex PCR, and TCRdb's table has in-frame clones only and misses some. There are fewer than 30,000 clones in the sample; 60% to 80% occur only once, and about 2.2% lies in the top ten. This CDR3 comprises 13 residues. Germline V gene lookup returns CDR1 SGHRS and CDR2 YFSETQ. Trimming pared 4 bases from V and 2 bases from J, leaving 9 bases between. Findings of the study overall: Researchers report that Type 1 diabetes patients had moderately but significantly shorter TCRB CDR3s across all four CD4+ subsets.

Central memory, naive, regulatory and stem cell-like memory CD4+ cells were sorted by CD45RO/CCR7/CD25/CD127/CD95/CD27. Sequencing was carried out using Tregs from blood. This clonotype was obtained from a woman in her thirties or forties in good health. V gene TRBV5-1 combines with J gene TRBJ1-2, with D unresolved. CDR3 sequence reads: CASSRNSNYGYTF. In nucleotides, the CDR3 is TGCGCCAGCAGCAGAAACAGCAACTATGGCTACACCTTC.